The table lists the clone carrying this TCR beta chain with many counts. What it recognizes is unknown. The data belong to a study of T cells in Graves' hyperthyroidism and ophthalmopathy. Overall study: Peripheral blood was collected at initial diagnosis, before any treatment.

The ends were cut back, 6 bases at V and 0 bases at J, with 12 bases in the middle. This CDR3 has 15 residues. Study conclusions and caveats: Most expanded thyroid clonotypes above 0.001 also appeared in blood. The model predicted ophthalmopathy a median roughly 6.5 months before onset. Ophthalmopathy cases were set apart from stable hyperthyroidism by a 13 V-J model.

TCR beta CDR3 regions were amplified from RNA. The TCR CDR3 first-round RT-PCR relied on the HTBI primer set. TCRdb ran MiXCR on the multiplex PCR reads and lists one entry per CDR3 protein. The data show around 520,000 distinct CDR3 sequences, roughly 14% seen once. The receptor comes from a woman aged 18-29 years with Graves' hyperthyroidism. The chain employs TRBV12-3 or TRBV12-4 and TRBJ2-1; D gene ambiguous. Sequencing was performed on blood. The CDR3 reads CASRPQTGSYNEQFF. The DNA for the CDR3 is TGTGCCAGCAGGCCCCAGACTGGCTCCTACAATGAGCAGTTCTTC.